The source of this TCR beta chain is a study of early T cells in non-severe SARS-CoV-2 infection. Unique molecular identifier tags were affixed to discrete cDNA molecules. TCRdb independently ran MiXCR on the 5' RACE reads; one entry per CDR3 protein. The table records more than 90,000 distinct CDR3 sequences, 8% to 13% of them present only once. V lost 4 bases to trimming and J lost 5 bases, with 10 bases between them. CDR1 and CDR2 from the germline V gene are SGDLS and YYNGEE. This CDR3 is built from 13 residues. The receptor was derived from an adult who was a healthcare worker with PCR-confirmed SARS-CoV-2 infection or an uninfected control (not recorded which). The chain carries TRBV9 and TRBJ1-5; D may be TRBD1 (5 bases). The sample was whole blood. For the CDR3, the DNA is TGTGCCAGCAGCCCCGGGGACGATCAGCCCCAGCATTTT. It specifies CASSPGDDQPQHF. Based on the CDR3 plus reference TRBV9 and TRBJ1-5, the full variable domain is DSGVTQTPKHLITATGQRVTLRCSPRSGDLSVYWYQQSLDQGLQFLIQYYNGEERAKGNILERFSAQQFPDLHSELNLSSLELGDSALYFCASSPGDDQPQHFGDGTRLSIL.